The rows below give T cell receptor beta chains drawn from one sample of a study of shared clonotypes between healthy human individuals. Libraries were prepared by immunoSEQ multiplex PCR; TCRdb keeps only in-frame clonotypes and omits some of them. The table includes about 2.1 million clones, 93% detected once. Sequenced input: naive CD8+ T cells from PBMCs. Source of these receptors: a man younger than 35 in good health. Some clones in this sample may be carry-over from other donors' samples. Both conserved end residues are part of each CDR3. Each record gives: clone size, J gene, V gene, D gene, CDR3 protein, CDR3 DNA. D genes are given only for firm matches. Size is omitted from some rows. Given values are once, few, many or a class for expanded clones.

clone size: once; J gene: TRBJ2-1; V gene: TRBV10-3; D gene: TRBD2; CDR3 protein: CAISEPSGSRGADEQFF; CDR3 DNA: TGTGCCATCAGTGAACCTAGCGGGAGCCGCGGGGCGGATGAGCAGTTCTTC
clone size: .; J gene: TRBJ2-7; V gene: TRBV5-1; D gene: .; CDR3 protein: CASSHKVPYEQYF; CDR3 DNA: TGCGCCAGCAGCCACAAGGTACCATACGAGCAGTACTTC
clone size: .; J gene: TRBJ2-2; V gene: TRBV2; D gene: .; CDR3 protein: CASIDRSYGELFF; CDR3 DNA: TGTGCCAGCATCGACAGGAGTTACGGGGAGCTGTTTTTT
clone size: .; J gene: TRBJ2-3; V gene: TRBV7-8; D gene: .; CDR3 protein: CASSLDVTSRDTQYF; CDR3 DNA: TGTGCCAGCAGCTTAGACGTAACTAGTCGAGATACGCAGTATTTT
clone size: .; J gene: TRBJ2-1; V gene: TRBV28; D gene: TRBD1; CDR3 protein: CASRGRDREGLARNEQFF; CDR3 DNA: TGTGCCAGCAGGGGCCGGGACAGGGAGGGCTTAGCTCGCAATGAGCAGTTCTTC
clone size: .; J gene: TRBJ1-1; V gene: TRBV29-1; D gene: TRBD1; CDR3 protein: CSVERSGGVNTEAFF; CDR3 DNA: TGCAGCGTTGAAAGGTCAGGGGGGGTGAACACTGAAGCTTTCTTT
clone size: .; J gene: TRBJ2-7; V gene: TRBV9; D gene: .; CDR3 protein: CASSGGGIWGEQYF; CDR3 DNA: TGTGCCAGCAGCGGAGGTGGTATCTGGGGCGAGCAGTACTTC
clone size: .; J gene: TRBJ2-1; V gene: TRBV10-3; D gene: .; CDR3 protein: CAISETHKTSTWEQFF; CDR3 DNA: TGTGCCATCAGTGAGACCCACAAAACTTCGACATGGGAGCAGTTCTTC
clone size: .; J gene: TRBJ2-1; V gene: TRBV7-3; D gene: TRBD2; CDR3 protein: CASSPISGSHYNEQFF; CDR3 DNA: TGTGCCAGCAGCCCGATTAGCGGGAGCCACTACAATGAGCAGTTCTTC
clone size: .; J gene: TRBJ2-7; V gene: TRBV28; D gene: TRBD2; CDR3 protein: CASSFRGVSYEQYF; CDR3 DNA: TGTGCCAGCAGTTTTCGGGGGGTTTCCTACGAGCAGTACTTC
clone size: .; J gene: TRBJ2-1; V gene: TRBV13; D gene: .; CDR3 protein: CASRGRAPNEQFF; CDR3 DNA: TGTGCCAGCAGAGGGAGAGCCCCGAATGAGCAGTTCTTC
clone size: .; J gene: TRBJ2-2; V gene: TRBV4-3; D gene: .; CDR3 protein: CASRGSGSTGELFF; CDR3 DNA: TGCGCCAGCAGGGGCAGTGGGTCCACCGGGGAGCTGTTTTTT
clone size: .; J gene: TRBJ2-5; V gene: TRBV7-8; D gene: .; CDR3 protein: CASSQGFEGAQYF; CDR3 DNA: TGTGCCAGCAGTCAGGGCTTCGAGGGGGCCCAGTACTTC
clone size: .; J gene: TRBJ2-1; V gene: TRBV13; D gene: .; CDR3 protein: CASSQMTSPSINEQFF; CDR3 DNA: TGTGCCAGCAGCCAAATGACCAGCCCTAGCATCAATGAGCAGTTCTTC
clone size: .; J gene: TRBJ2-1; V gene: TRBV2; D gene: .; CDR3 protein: CASSARRDNEQFF; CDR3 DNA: TGTGCCAGCAGCGCGCGTAGAGACAATGAGCAGTTCTTC
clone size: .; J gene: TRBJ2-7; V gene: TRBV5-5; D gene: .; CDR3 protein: CASSSALRTYEQYF; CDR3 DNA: TGTGCCAGCAGCTCGGCCCTTAGGACCTACGAGCAGTACTTC
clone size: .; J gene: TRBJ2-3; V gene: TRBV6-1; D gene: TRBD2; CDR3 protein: CASRETGTSGRDTQYF; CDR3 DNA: TGTGCCAGCAGGGAAACCGGGACTAGCGGGAGAGATACGCAGTATTTT
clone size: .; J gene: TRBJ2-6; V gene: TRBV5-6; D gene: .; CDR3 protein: CASSLPGAGANVLTF; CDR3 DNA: TGTGCCAGCAGCTTGCCCGGTGCTGGGGCCAACGTCCTGACTTTC
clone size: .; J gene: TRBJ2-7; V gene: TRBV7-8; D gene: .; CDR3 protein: CASSLSSAYEQYF; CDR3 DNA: TGTGCCAGCAGCTTATCGTCCGCCTACGAGCAGTACTTC
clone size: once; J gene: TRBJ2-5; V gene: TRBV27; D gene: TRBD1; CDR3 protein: CASSPGPGQGKETQYF; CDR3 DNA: TGTGCCAGCAGTCCGGGGCCGGGACAGGGTAAGGAGACCCAGTACTTC
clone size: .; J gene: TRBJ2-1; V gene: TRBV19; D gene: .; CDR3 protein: CASSINPSNEQFF; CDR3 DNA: TGTGCCAGTAGTATTAACCCCTCCAATGAGCAGTTCTTC
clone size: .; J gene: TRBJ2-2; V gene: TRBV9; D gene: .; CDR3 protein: CASSAGSLAGELFF; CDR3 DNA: TGTGCCAGCAGCGCCGGTAGTCTGGCCGGGGAGCTGTTTTTT
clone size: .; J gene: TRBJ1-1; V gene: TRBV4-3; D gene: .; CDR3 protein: CASSQDLGANTEAFF; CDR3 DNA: TGCGCCAGCAGCCAAGATTTAGGGGCGAACACTGAAGCTTTCTTT